This is a list of T cell receptor beta chains from one sample in a study of graft-versus-host responses after intestinal transplantation. Only in-frame clones appear in the TCRdb table, and some are missing; sequencing was by immunoSEQ multiplex PCR. The table has tens of thousands of clones, roughly 89% seen once; the top ten hold under 0.4%. Their specific antigens are unknown. Here the sequenced sample was unstimulated CD4+ T cells sorted from spleen or lymph node cells, taken before intestinal transplant. These receptor sequences come from a human donor who received an intestinal transplant. Each CDR3 is given without its conserved first and last residue. Each record gives: J gene, V gene, CDR3 protein.

TRBJ2-3 | TRBV30 | AWSRASGGVRDTQY
TRBJ1-2 | TRBV9 | ASSVGGGRGHGGYT
TRBJ2-1 | TRBV11-2 | ASRQGGTDSYNEQF
TRBJ2-1 | TRBV2 | ASSWTSGGNEQF
TRBJ1-2 | TRBV28 | ASTPSPRGHYGYT
TRBJ1-6 | TRBV4-2 | ASSQGQGARNSPLH
TRBJ2-3 | TRBV6-1 | ASSELTHTQY
TRBJ2-1 | TRBV11-2 | ASSFLLAGGLRLDEQF
TRBJ1-1 | TRBV4-2 | ASSQDRGDDTEAF
TRBJ2-7 | TRBV6-5 | ASSYSLAGAYEQY
TRBJ1-6 | TRBV6-5 | ASSYGGGLGSPLH
TRBJ1-3 | TRBV29-1 | SVDVGGNTIY
TRBJ2-7 | TRBV29-1 | SVAKGGGAYEQY
TRBJ2-2 | TRBV19 | ASSSYGELF
TRBJ1-1 | TRBV28 | ASSLGGAGTLNTEAF
TRBJ2-1 | TRBV4-1 | ASSQDPRNEQF
TRBJ2-7 | TRBV28 | ASCSPAGPYEQY